Detailed here is one TCR beta chain. What it recognizes is unknown. This entry comes from a study of OX40 agonist ivuxolimab in advanced cancers. The overall study: Subjects had a mean age of about 60 years, with a range of about 23 to 85; less than 90% were male.

The assay was immunoSEQ multiplex PCR, and TCRdb's table has in-frame clones only and misses some. The sample carries about 55,000 clones, about 80% recorded once. Study-wide points: Antigens targeted by the expanded peripheral T cells were not determined. Compared with others, partial responders at 0.1-3.0 mg/kg displayed clonal expansion among the lowest. The mean number of expanded clones was higher in CD8+ T cells than in CD4+.

There are 17 residues in the CDR3. Trimming removed 4 bases from V and 1 base from J; junction bases left unmatched: 9. CDR1 is LNHDA and CDR2 is SQIVND in the germline V gene (reference sequence). Sequencing was performed on CD4+ or CD8+ T cells sorted from blood, taken in a trial of the OX40 agonist ivuxolimab. This sequence originates from an adult with an advanced solid tumor such as melanoma, head and neck, liver or kidney cancer. The chain couples TRBV19 to TRBJ2-4; 8 positions match TRBD1. CDR3 sequence: CASSTRQGFMAKNIQYF. In nucleotides, the CDR3 is TGTGCCAGTAGTACCCGACAGGGGTTTATGGCCAAAAACATTCAGTACTTC.